This T cell receptor beta chain was profiled in a study of identical twins. This CDR3 region has 15 residues. Germline CDR1 SGHRS, CDR2 YFSETQ. V dropped 9 bases and J dropped 4 bases, with 20 bases sitting between them. At least ten counts were recorded for this clonotype. cDNA carried unique molecular identifiers, and a universal primer site was added by template switching. One entry per CDR3 protein, called by TCRdb with MiXCR from the 5' RACE reads. The sample yields 200,000 to 250,000 distinct CDR3 sequences, around 6.9% seen once. These sequences were also reported in another study, on yellow fever vaccine responses in identical twins.

The material sequenced was memory (CD45RO+) T cells sorted from blood. The chain carries TRBV5-1 and TRBJ2-1; unclear D gene. The receptor was derived from a woman aged 18 to 35 in good health. The CDR3 region has the DNA TGCGCCACCCCTATAGCTTCGCGTTTATACAATGAGCAGTTCTTC. It translates to CATPIASRLYNEQFF.